This T cell receptor (beta chain) was captured by sequencing in a study of CD8+ T cells in alopecia areata. In the study overall: The tofacitinib course ran for 6 to 18 months and was followed by 6 months off drug.

With 0 bases clipped from V and 6 bases from J, the junction kept 8 bases outside the gene matches. Germline-derived CDR1 and CDR2 are SGDLS and YYNGEE. The CDR3 runs to 15 residues. In each case, RNA was isolated and then reverse transcribed into cDNA as the sequencing template. Data came from immunoSEQ multiplex PCR; TCRdb stores just in-frame clones and leaves some out. The data show tens of thousands of clones, 25% to 35% seen once. As to treatment: oral pan-JAK inhibitor, 5-10 mg twice daily. The chain carries TRBV9 and TRBJ1-2; TRBD1 matches at 7 bases. The source material was CD8+ T cells sorted from blood, sampled at week 4, from a patient treated with tofacitinib. The receptor was derived from a human donor with alopecia areata. This CDR3 reads CASSVGFRGTDGYTF. DNA for the CDR3: TGTGCCAGCAGCGTAGGGTTCAGGGGGACCGATGGCTACACCTTC. Using reference TRBV9 and TRBJ1-2 for the parts outside the CDR3, the full variable domain is DSGVTQTPKHLITATGQRVTLRCSPRSGDLSVYWYQQSLDQGLQFLIQYYNGEERAKGNILERFSAQQFPDLHSELNLSSLELGDSALYFCASSVGFRGTDGYTFGSGTRLTVV.